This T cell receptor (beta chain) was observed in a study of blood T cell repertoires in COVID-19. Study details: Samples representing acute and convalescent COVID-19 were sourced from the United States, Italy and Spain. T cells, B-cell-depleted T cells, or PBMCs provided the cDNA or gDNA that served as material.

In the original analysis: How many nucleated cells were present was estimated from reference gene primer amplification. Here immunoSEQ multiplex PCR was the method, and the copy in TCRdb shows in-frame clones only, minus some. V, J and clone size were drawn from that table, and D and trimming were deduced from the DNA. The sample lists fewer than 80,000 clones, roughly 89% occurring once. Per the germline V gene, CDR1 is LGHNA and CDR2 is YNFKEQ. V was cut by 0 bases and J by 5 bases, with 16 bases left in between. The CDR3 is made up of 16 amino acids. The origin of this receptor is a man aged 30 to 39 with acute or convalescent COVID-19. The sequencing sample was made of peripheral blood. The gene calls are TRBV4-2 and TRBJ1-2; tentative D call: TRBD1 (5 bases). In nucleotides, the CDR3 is TGTGCCAGCAGCCAAGAGGGGGGACGGCGGGGTTATGGCTACACCTTC. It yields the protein CASSQEGGRRGYGYTF.